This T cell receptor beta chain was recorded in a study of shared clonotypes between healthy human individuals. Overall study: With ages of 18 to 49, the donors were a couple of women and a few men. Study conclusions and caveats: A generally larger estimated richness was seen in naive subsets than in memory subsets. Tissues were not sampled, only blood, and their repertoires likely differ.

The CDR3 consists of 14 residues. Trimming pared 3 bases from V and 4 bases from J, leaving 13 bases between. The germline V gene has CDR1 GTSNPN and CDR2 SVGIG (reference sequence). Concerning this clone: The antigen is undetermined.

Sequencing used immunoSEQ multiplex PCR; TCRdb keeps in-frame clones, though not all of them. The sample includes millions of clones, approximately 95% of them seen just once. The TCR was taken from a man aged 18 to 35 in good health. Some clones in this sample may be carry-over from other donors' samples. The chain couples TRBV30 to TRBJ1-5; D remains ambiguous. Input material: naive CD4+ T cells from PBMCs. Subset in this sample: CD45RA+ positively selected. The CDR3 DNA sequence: TGTGCCTGGAGGGGTGTGAACAGTAATCAGCCCCAGCATTTT. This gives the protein CAWRGVNSNQPQHF.